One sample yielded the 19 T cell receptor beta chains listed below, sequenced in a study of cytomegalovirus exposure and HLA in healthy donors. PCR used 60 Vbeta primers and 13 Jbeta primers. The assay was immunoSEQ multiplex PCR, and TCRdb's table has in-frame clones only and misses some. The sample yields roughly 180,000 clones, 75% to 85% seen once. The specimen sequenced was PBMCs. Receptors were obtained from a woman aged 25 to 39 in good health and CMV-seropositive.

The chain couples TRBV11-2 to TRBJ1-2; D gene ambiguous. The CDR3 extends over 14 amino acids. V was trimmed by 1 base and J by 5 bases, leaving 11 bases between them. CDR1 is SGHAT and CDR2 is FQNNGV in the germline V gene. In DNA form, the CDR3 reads TGTGCCAGCAGCTTAGTTGGCGGAGGGTATGGCTACACCTTC. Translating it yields CASSLVGGGYGYTF.

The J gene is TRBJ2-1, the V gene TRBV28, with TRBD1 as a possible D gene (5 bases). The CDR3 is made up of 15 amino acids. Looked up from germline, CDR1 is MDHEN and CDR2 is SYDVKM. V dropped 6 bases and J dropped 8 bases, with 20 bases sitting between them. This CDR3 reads CASSPTYRPRDEQFF. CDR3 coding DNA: TGTGCCAGCAGCCCTACCTACAGGCCTCGGGATGAGCAGTTCTTC.

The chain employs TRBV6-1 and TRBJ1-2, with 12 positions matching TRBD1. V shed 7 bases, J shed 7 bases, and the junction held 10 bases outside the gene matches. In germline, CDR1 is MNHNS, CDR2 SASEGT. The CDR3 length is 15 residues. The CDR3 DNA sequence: TGTGCCAGCAAACCGACCGGGACAGGGGGCACTGGCTACACCTTC. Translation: CASKPTGTGGTGYTF.

CDR3 sequence: CASRSYSGANVLTF. As DNA, the CDR3 is TGTGCCAGCAGGAGCTACTCTGGGGCCAACGTCCTGACTTTC. The gene calls are TRBV6-6 and TRBJ2-6; no reliable D call. The CDR3 runs to 14 residues. The germline V and J ends were trimmed by 6 bases and 0 bases, with 6 bases remaining between them. Germline V CDR1 and CDR2: MNHNY, SVGAGI (reference sequence).

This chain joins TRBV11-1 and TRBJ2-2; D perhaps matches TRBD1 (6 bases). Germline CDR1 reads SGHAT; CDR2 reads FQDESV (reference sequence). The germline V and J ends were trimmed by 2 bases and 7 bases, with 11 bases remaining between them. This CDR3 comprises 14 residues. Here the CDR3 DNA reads TGTGCCAGCAGCTTAAGGTACAGGGTCGGGGAGCTGTTTTTT. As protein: CASSLRYRVGELFF.

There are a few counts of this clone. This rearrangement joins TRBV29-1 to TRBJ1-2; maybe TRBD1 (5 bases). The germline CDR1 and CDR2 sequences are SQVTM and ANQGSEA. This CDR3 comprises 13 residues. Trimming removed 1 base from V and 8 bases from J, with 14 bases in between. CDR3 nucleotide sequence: TGCAGCGTTGAAGGGGTACAACAGGCGGGCTACACCTTC. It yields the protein CSVEGVQQAGYTF.

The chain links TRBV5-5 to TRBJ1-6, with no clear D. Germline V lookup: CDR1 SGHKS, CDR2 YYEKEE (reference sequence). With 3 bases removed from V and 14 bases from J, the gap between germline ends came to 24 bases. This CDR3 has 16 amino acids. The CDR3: CASSSGRSGVGITLHF. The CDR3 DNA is TGTGCCAGCAGCTCGGGGAGGAGTGGCGTTGGGATCACCCTCCACTTT.

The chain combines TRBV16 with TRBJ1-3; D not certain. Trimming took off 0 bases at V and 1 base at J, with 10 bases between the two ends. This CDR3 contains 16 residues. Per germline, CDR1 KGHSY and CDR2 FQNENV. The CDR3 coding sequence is TGTGCCAGCAGCCAATCCAATAGAGGATCTGGAAACACCATATATTTT. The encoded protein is CASSQSNRGSGNTIYF.

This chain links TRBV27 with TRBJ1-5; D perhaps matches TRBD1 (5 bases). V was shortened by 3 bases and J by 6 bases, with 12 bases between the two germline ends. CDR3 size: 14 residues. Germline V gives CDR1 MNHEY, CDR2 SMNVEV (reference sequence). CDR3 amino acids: CASSFRDSSQPQHF. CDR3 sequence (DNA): TGTGCCAGCAGTTTCAGGGATAGCTCTCAGCCCCAGCATTTT.

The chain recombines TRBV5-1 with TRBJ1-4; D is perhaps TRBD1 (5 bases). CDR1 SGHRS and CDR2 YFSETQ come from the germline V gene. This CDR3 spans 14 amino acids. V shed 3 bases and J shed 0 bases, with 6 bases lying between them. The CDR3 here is CASSWTTTNEKLFF. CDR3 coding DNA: TGCGCCAGCAGCTGGACAACAACTAATGAAAAACTGTTTTTT.

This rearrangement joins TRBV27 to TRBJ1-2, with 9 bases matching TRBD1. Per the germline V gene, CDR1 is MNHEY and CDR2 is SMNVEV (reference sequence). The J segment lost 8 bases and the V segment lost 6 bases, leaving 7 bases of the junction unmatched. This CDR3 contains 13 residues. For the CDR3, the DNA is TGTGCCAGCAGCGACCGGGACAGGGAAGGCTACACCTTC. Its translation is CASSDRDREGYTF.

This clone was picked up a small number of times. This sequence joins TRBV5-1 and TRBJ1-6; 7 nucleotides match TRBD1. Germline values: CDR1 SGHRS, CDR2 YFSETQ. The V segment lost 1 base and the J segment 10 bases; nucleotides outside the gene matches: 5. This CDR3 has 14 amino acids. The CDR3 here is CASSLNRGDSPLHF. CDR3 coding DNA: TGCGCCAGCAGCTTGAACAGGGGAGACTCACCCCTCCACTTT. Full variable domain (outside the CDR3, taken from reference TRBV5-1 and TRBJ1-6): KAGVTQTPRYLIKTRGQQVTLSCSPISGHRSVSWYQQTPGQGLQFLFEYFSETQRNKGNFPGRFSGRQFSNSRSEMNVSTLELGDSALYLCASSLNRGDSPLHFGNGTRLTVT.

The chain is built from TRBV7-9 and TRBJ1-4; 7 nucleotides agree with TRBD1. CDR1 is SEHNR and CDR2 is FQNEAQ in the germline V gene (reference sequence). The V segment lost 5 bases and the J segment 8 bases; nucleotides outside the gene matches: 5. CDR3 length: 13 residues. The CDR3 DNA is TGTGCCAGCAGCCGAGGACAGGCGGAAAAACTGTTTTTT. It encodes CASSRGQAEKLFF.

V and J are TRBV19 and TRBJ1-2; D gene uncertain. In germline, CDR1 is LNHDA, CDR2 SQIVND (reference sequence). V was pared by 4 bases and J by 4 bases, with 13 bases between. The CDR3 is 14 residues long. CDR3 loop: CASSTLPFSYGYTF. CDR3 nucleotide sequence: TGTGCCAGTAGTACCCTCCCCTTCAGCTATGGCTACACCTTC.

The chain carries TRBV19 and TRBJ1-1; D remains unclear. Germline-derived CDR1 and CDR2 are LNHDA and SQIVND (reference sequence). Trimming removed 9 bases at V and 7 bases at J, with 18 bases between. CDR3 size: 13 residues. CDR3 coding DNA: TGTGCCAGACTAGACATTGGGCGGTGTGAAGCTTTCTTT. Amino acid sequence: CARLDIGRCEAFF.

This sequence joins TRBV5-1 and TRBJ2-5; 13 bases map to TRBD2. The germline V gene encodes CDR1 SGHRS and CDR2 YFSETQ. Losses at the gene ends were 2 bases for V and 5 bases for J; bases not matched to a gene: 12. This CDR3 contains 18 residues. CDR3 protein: CASSFGLGTSGALETQYF. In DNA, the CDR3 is TGCGCCAGCAGCTTTGGCCTCGGGACTAGCGGGGCCCTCGAGACCCAGTACTTC. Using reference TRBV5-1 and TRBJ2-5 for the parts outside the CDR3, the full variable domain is KAGVTQTPRYLIKTRGQQVTLSCSPISGHRSVSWYQQTPGQGLQFLFEYFSETQRNKGNFPGRFSGRQFSNSRSEMNVSTLELGDSALYLCASSFGLGTSGALETQYFGPGTRLLVL.

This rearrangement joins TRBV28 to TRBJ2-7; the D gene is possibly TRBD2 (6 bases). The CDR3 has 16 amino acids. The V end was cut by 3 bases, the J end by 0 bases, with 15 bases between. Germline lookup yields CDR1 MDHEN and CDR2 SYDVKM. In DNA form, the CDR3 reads TGTGCCAGCAGTTTCGGAGGCTGGAGGGCCTCCTACGAGCAGTACTTC. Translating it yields CASSFGGWRASYEQYF.

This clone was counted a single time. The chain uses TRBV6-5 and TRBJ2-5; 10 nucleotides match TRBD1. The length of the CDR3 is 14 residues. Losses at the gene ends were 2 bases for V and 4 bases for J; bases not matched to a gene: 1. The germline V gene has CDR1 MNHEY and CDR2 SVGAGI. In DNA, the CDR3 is TGTGCCAGCAGTTACGGGACAGGGGTAGAGACCCAGTACTTC. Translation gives CASSYGTGVETQYF.

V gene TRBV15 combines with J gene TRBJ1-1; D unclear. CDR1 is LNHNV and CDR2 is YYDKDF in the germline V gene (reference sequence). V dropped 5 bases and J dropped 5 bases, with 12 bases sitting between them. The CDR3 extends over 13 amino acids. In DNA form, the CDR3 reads TGTGCCACCAGCGAGGGAACCGGGACTGAAGCTTTCTTT. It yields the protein CATSEGTGTEAFF.